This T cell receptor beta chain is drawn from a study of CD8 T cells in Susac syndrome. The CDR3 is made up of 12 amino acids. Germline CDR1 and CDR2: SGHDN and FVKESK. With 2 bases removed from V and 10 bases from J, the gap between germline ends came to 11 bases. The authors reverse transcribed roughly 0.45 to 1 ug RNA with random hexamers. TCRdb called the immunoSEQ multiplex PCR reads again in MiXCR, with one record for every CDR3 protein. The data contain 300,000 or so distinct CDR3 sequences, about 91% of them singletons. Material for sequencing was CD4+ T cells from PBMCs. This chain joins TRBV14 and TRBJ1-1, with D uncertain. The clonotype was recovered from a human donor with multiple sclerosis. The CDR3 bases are TGTGCCAGCAGCCAACCCCCCGGTAGAGCTTTCTTT. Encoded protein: CASSQPPGRAFF. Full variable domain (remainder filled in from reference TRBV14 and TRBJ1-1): EAGVTQFPSHSVIEKGQTVTLRCDPISGHDNLYWYRRVMGKEIKFLLHFVKESKQDESGMPNNRFLAERTGGTYSTLKVQPAELEDSGVYFCASSQPPGRAFFGQGTRLTVV.